Described below is a single T cell receptor (beta chain) sequence and its context. Its antigen is not identified. TCRdb fed the 5' RACE reads into MiXCR, producing one record per CDR3 protein. The sample shows 250,000 to 400,000 distinct CDR3 sequences, roughly 10% of them seen only once. The source of the sample is a study of CD8 T cells in ankylosing spondylitis. Study results and caveats: CD8+ cells made up the disease-linked clones, which were relatively rare in peripheral blood.

The CDR3 consists of 14 residues. Germline CDR1 reads MGHRA; CDR2 reads YSYEKL. With 4 bases clipped from V and 6 bases from J, the junction kept 9 bases outside the gene matches. The chain recombines TRBV4-1 with TRBJ2-7; 7 bases are a match to TRBD2. The material sequenced was blood, either unsorted or a sorted T cell fraction (not recorded which). This sequence originates from a female donor with ankylosing spondylitis or in good health (not recorded which). The DNA of the CDR3 is TGCGCCAGCAGCCTCGGGACTACGGGAGGCGAGCAGTACTTC. Protein product: CASSLGTTGGEQYF.